The rows below give T cell receptor beta chains drawn from one sample of a study of CD8 T cells in Susac syndrome. TCRdb re-called the immunoSEQ multiplex PCR reads with MiXCR, one entry per CDR3 protein. The data contain fewer than 200,000 distinct CDR3 sequences, over 85% of them seen just once; the ten biggest clones take up about 0.1%. The material sequenced was CD4+ T cells from PBMCs. The source of these receptors is a human donor in good health. The CDR3 runs from the conserved cysteine through the conserved F or W. The D gene is left open where the match is weak. Clone size is stated in some rows and not others, as once, few, many or a class when expanded.

V: TRBV7-3
J: TRBJ2-2
size: NA
D: NA
CDR3: CASSPAGTNTGELFF
DNA: TGTGCCAGCAGCCCCGCAGGGACGAACACCGGGGAGCTGTTTTTT

V: TRBV3-1
J: TRBJ1-1
size: NA
D: TRBD1
CDR3: CASSLRDRVVSEAFF
DNA: TGTGCCAGCAGCCTTCGAGACAGGGTGGTAAGTGAAGCTTTCTTT

V: TRBV7-9
J: TRBJ1-4
size: NA
D: TRBD1
CDR3: CAGQGDEKLFF
DNA: TGTGCCGGACAGGGTGATGAAAAACTGTTTTTT

V: TRBV5-1
J: TRBJ2-7
size: NA
D: TRBD1
CDR3: CASSGGQGSSYEQYF
DNA: TGCGCCAGCAGCGGTGGACAGGGGAGCTCCTACGAGCAGTACTTC

V: TRBV20-1
J: TRBJ1-1
size: NA
D: NA
CDR3: CSASPLAGAFF
DNA: TGCAGTGCTAGCCCACTTGCCGGGGCTTTCTTT

V: TRBV20-1
J: TRBJ1-5
size: few
D: NA
CDR3: CSARVDYSNQPQHF
DNA: TGCAGTGCTAGGGTAGATTATAGCAATCAGCCCCAGCATTTT

V: TRBV7-3
J: TRBJ2-3
size: once
D: TRBD2
CDR3: CASSSGGAGDTQYF
DNA: TGTGCCAGCAGCAGCGGGGGGGCTGGCGATACGCAGTATTTT

V: TRBV6-1
J: TRBJ2-3
size: NA
D: NA
CDR3: CASSAEPGTAANTDTQYF
DNA: TGTGCCAGCAGCGCGGAACCGGGGACCGCGGCGAACACAGATACGCAGTATTTT

V: TRBV12-3/TRBV12-4
J: TRBJ2-1
size: NA
D: TRBD2
CDR3: CASSPRTSGWWEQFF
DNA: TGTGCCAGCAGCCCTAGGACTAGCGGGTGGTGGGAGCAGTTCTTC

V: TRBV3-1
J: TRBJ2-5
size: NA
D: NA
CDR3: CASSQERGRETQYF
DNA: TGTGCCAGCAGCCAAGAACGGGGGCGAGAGACCCAGTACTTC

V: TRBV3-1
J: TRBJ2-7
size: NA
D: NA
CDR3: CASSLRGAGYEQYF
DNA: TGTGCCAGCAGCCTGCGCGGGGCGGGATACGAGCAGTACTTC

V: TRBV3-1
J: TRBJ2-4
size: NA
D: TRBD1
CDR3: CASTRTGDTKNIQYF
DNA: TGTGCCAGCACCCGGACAGGGGATACCAAAAACATTCAGTACTTC

V: TRBV12-3/TRBV12-4
J: TRBJ2-1
size: NA
D: TRBD2
CDR3: CASSLMRGVDEQFF
DNA: TGTGCCAGCAGTTTAATGCGGGGGGTCGATGAGCAGTTCTTC

V: TRBV6-2/TRBV6-3
J: TRBJ1-6
size: NA
D: TRBD1
CDR3: CASSRLQGALHF
DNA: TGTGCCAGCAGCAGACTACAGGGGGCCCTCCACTTT

V: TRBV3-1
J: TRBJ2-7
size: few
D: TRBD2
CDR3: CASSQAPGGNYEQYF
DNA: TGTGCCAGCAGCCAAGCCCCGGGGGGAAACTACGAGCAGTACTTC

V: TRBV7-2
J: TRBJ1-2
size: NA
D: NA
CDR3: CASSIPSDLYGYTF
DNA: TGTGCCAGCAGCATACCTTCGGATCTCTATGGCTACACCTTC

V: TRBV9
J: TRBJ1-1
size: NA
D: TRBD1
CDR3: CASSAGTGPTEAFF
DNA: TGTGCCAGCAGCGCCGGGACAGGGCCCACTGAAGCTTTCTTT

V: TRBV15
J: TRBJ1-3
size: NA
D: NA
CDR3: CATSRGGSTGHTGNTIYF
DNA: TGTGCCACCAGCAGAGGAGGGAGCACGGGACATACAGGAAACACCATATATTTT

V: TRBV29-1
J: TRBJ1-2
size: NA
D: NA
CDR3: CSVYLGGGYTF
DNA: TGCAGCGTCTACCTAGGAGGTGGCTACACCTTC

V: TRBV6-2/TRBV6-3
J: TRBJ1-1
size: NA
D: NA
CDR3: CASSILQTGWKAFF
DNA: TGTGCCAGCAGTATCCTACAAACAGGGTGGAAAGCTTTCTTT

V: TRBV7-9
J: TRBJ2-2
size: NA
D: TRBD2
CDR3: CASNTAGGAHAGELFF
DNA: TGTGCCAGCAACACTGCGGGGGGGGCCCACGCCGGGGAGCTGTTTTTT

V: TRBV5-1
J: TRBJ2-6
size: NA
D: NA
CDR3: CATMASGANVLTF
DNA: TGCGCCACCATGGCTTCTGGGGCCAACGTCCTGACTTTC

V: TRBV27
J: TRBJ1-5
size: once
D: TRBD1
CDR3: CASSSLPPTGLNQPQHF
DNA: TGTGCCAGCAGTTCTCTCCCTCCGACAGGGTTAAATCAGCCCCAGCATTTT

V: TRBV7-2
J: TRBJ1-6
size: NA
D: TRBD1
CDR3: CASSYLGTGESPLHF
DNA: TGTGCCAGCAGCTACCTCGGGACAGGGGAGTCACCCCTCCACTTT

V: TRBV15
J: TRBJ1-5
size: NA
D: NA
CDR3: CATSRGEQPQHF
DNA: TGTGCCACCAGCAGAGGGGAACAGCCCCAGCATTTT

V: TRBV7-2
J: TRBJ2-7
size: NA
D: NA
CDR3: CASSLFGYEQYF
DNA: TGTGCCAGCAGCTTATTTGGCTACGAGCAGTACTTC

V: TRBV9
J: TRBJ1-1
size: NA
D: NA
CDR3: CASSVAPAGNTEAFF
DNA: TGTGCCAGCAGCGTAGCTCCGGCGGGGAACACTGAAGCTTTCTTT

V: TRBV25-1
J: TRBJ1-1
size: NA
D: TRBD1
CDR3: CASSETGEAFF
DNA: TGTGCCAGCAGTGAGACAGGGGAAGCTTTCTTT

V: TRBV18
J: TRBJ1-1
size: few
D: TRBD1
CDR3: CASSPFKGANTEAFF
DNA: TGTGCCAGCTCACCATTTAAGGGGGCGAACACTGAAGCTTTCTTT

V: TRBV19
J: TRBJ1-5
size: NA
D: NA
CDR3: CASSPEPESPQHF
DNA: TGTGCCAGTAGCCCAGAGCCTGAGTCGCCCCAGCATTTT

V: TRBV2
J: TRBJ2-2
size: once
D: TRBD2
CDR3: CASSELTSGAGELFF
DNA: TGTGCCAGCAGTGAACTGACTAGCGGGGCCGGGGAGCTGTTTTTT

V: TRBV5-1
J: TRBJ2-5
size: few
D: TRBD2
CDR3: CASSIRTSEETQYF
DNA: TGCGCCAGCAGCATCAGGACTAGCGAAGAGACCCAGTACTTC

V: TRBV6-5
J: TRBJ2-4
size: NA
D: NA
CDR3: CASSYGENIQYF
DNA: TGTGCCAGCAGTTACGGGGAGAACATTCAGTACTTC

V: TRBV29-1
J: TRBJ1-5
size: NA
D: NA
CDR3: CSVKIQGGQPQHF
DNA: TGCAGCGTTAAGATCCAGGGTGGCCAGCCCCAGCATTTT

V: TRBV12-3/TRBV12-4
J: TRBJ2-6
size: few
D: TRBD1
CDR3: CASSPGTGSGANVLTF
DNA: TGTGCCAGCAGTCCCGGGACAGGTTCTGGGGCCAACGTCCTGACTTTC

V: TRBV3-1
J: TRBJ1-1
size: NA
D: NA
CDR3: CASSQSYTEAFF
DNA: TGTGCCAGCAGCCAGAGCTACACTGAAGCTTTCTTT